Each of the 22 T cell receptor beta chains below was sequenced from the same sample in a study of blood T cell repertoires in COVID-19. Method: immunoSEQ multiplex PCR; TCRdb's copy keeps in-frame clones and lacks some. This sample has about 300,000 clones, with over 75% found just once. Sequencing was carried out using PBMCs or T cells enriched from blood (not recorded which). The source is a young man who had recovered from COVID-19.

V gene TRBV7-9 combines with J gene TRBJ2-1, with TRBD1 matching 8 bases. This CDR3 is 14 amino acids long. Germline assignment: CDR1 SEHNR and CDR2 FQNEAQ (reference sequence). The junction had 8 bases not matched to a gene; V was cut back by 5 bases and J by 8 bases. CDR3 protein: CASSLRPTGDEQFF. CDR3 nucleotide sequence: TGTGCCAGCAGCCTCCGACCGACAGGGGATGAGCAGTTCTTC.

In its sample, this clone was seen a few times. The chain has TRBV19 and TRBJ1-3; no clear D. Per germline, CDR1 LNHDA and CDR2 SQIVND (reference sequence). With 6 bases removed from V and 0 bases from J, the gap between germline ends came to 15 bases. This CDR3 spans 16 amino acids. CDR3 loop: CASSRVLQHSGNTIYF. As DNA, the CDR3 is TGTGCCAGTAGCCGGGTCCTCCAGCACTCTGGAAACACCATATATTTT. Drawing the rest from reference TRBV19 and TRBJ1-3, the complete variable domain is DGGITQSPKYLFRKEGQNVTLSCEQNLNHDAMYWYRQDPGQGLRLIYYSQIVNDFQKGDIAEGYSVSREKKESFPLTVTSAQKNPTAFYLCASSRVLQHSGNTIYFGEGSWLTVV.

This chain links TRBV6-5 with TRBJ1-2; 9 positions match TRBD1. Germline values: CDR1 MNHEY, CDR2 SVGAGI. CDR3 length: 15 amino acids. The V segment lost 8 bases and the J segment 0 bases; nucleotides outside the gene matches: 7. The CDR3 reads CASGRRQGANYGYTF. The CDR3, as DNA: TGTGCCAGCGGCAGAAGACAGGGGGCTAACTATGGCTACACCTTC.

This chain joins TRBV7-2 and TRBJ2-3; 9 bases agree with TRBD2. Germline values: CDR1 SGHTA, CDR2 FQGNSA. V gave up 2 bases and J gave up 1 base; unmatched junction bases: 4. This CDR3 is built from 16 residues. The CDR3 is CASSLNSGSGTDTQYF. CDR3 DNA: TGTGCCAGCAGCTTAAATAGCGGGAGTGGCACAGATACGCAGTATTTT.

This chain links TRBV5-1 with TRBJ2-2; 8 bases match TRBD1. The CDR3 covers 15 residues. V shed 0 bases and J 6 bases; nucleotides not matched to a gene: 4. Germline-derived CDR1 and CDR2 are SGHRS and YFSETQ. As DNA, the CDR3 is TGCGCCAGCAGCTTGGGAGGACAGGGATCCGGGGAGCTGTTTTTT. Translated, it gives CASSLGGQGSGELFF.

This rearrangement joins TRBV5-4 to TRBJ2-3, with 13 bases matching TRBD2. V dropped 4 bases and J dropped 3; count of bases not matched to a gene: 8. The CDR3 has 17 amino acids. Germline loops: CDR1 SGHNT, CDR2 YYREEE (reference sequence). As DNA, the CDR3 is TGTGCCAGCAGCCTGCGACTAGCGGGAGGCCGGACAGATACGCAGTATTTT. Protein product: CASSLRLAGGRTDTQYF.

The CDR3 DNA reads TGTGCCAGCAGCCCATCCGGGGACACCTATGGCTACACCTTC. Translation: CASSPSGDTYGYTF. V gene TRBV7-9 combines with J gene TRBJ1-2, with D perhaps matching TRBD1 (6 bases). The CDR3 has 14 amino acids. Germline CDR1 SEHNR, CDR2 FQNEAQ (reference sequence). V lost 5 bases to trimming and J lost 4 bases, with 14 bases between them.

The chain's CDR3 is CASSLSTGCLLLNYNEQFF. CDR3 in DNA: TGCGCCAGCAGTCTTTCGACAGGGTGTCTCCTCCTGAACTACAATGAGCAGTTCTTC. This chain connects TRBV23-1 to TRBJ2-1; 7 bases line up with TRBD1. TRBV23-1 carries the ORF label, with uncertain function. V lost 4 bases to trimming and J lost 3 bases; unmatched junction nucleotides: 18. CDR3 length equals 19 residues.

The chain combines TRBV7-9 with TRBJ2-7; 14 bases are a match to TRBD2. After removal of 6 bases from V and 0 bases from J, the junction contained 4 bases not matched to a gene. This CDR3 contains 16 residues. The germline CDR1 and CDR2 sequences are SEHNR and FQNEAQ (reference sequence). This chain's CDR3 is CASRPGLAGDSYEQYF. The CDR3 nucleotides are TGTGCCAGCAGACCGGGACTAGCGGGGGACTCCTACGAGCAGTACTTC.

The V gene is TRBV29-1, the J gene TRBJ2-7, with 8 bases fitting TRBD2. Germline CDR1 is SQVTM and CDR2 is ANQGSEA. Unmatched junction bases numbered 3, after V lost 2 bases and J lost 3 bases. This CDR3 contains 13 residues. CDR3 amino acids: CSVEPAGDYEQYF. CDR3 in DNA: TGCAGCGTTGAACCAGCGGGAGACTACGAGCAGTACTTC.

This clone has just one count. The chain uses TRBV5-1 and TRBJ1-2; D ambiguous. This CDR3 spans 13 amino acids. V shed 1 base and J shed 6 bases, with 10 bases lying between them. The germline V gene encodes CDR1 SGHRS and CDR2 YFSETQ. CDR3 nucleotides: TGCGCCAGCAGCTTGAACAGACTACATGGCTACACCTTC. It encodes CASSLNRLHGYTF.

This CDR3 is CATRDRAYEQYF. The CDR3 nucleotides read TGTGCCACCAGGGACAGGGCTTACGAGCAGTACTTC. V is TRBV15 and J is TRBJ2-7; 8 bases match TRBD1. The V segment lost 6 bases and the J segment 4 bases; nucleotides outside the gene matches: 2. Germline CDR1 LNHNV, CDR2 YYDKDF (reference sequence). The CDR3 sequence is 12 residues long. The full variable domain, its missing parts supplied by reference TRBV15 and TRBJ2-7, is DAMVIQNPRYQVTQFGKPVTLSCSQTLNHNVMYWYQQKSSQAPKLLFHYYDKDFNNEADTPDNFQSRRPNTSFCFLDIRSPGLGDTAMYLCATRDRAYEQYFGPGTRLTVT.

The chain combines TRBV5-4 with TRBJ2-5, with TRBD2 as a possible D gene (5 bases). This CDR3 is 15 amino acids long. Germline V gives CDR1 SGHNT, CDR2 YYREEE (reference sequence). Between the trimmed V and J ends, which lost 0 bases and 4 bases, there was a span of 13 bases. DNA of the CDR3: TGTGCCAGCAGCTTGGACCCCCCCGGGGTAGAGACCCAGTACTTC. The encoded protein is CASSLDPPGVETQYF.

The chain is built from TRBV6-5 and TRBJ2-1; 11 bases line up with TRBD2. The V segment lost 11 bases and the J segment 4 bases; nucleotides outside the gene matches: 4. CDR3 size: 13 residues. Germline V CDR1 and CDR2: MNHEY, SVGAGI. The CDR3 region is CAAGTSGYNEQFF. The CDR3 nucleotides are TGTGCCGCCGGGACTAGCGGTTACAATGAGCAGTTCTTC.

As DNA, the CDR3 is TGTGCCAGCAGTTCGGACTTACTGATCTACGACAATGAGCAGTTCTTC. Encoded protein: CASSSDLLIYDNEQFF. V usage is TRBV7-9 and J usage is TRBJ2-1, with D perhaps TRBD2 (5 bases). V shed 6 bases and J shed 5 bases, with 20 bases lying between them. There are 16 residues in the CDR3. CDR1 and CDR2 (germline): SEHNR, FQNEAQ (reference sequence). Looking up the rest from reference TRBV7-9 and TRBJ2-1 gives the full variable domain: DTGVSQNPRHKITKRGQNVTFRCDPISEHNRLYWYRQTLGQGPEFLTYFQNEAQLEKSRLLSDRFSAERPKGSFSTLEIQRTEQGDSAMYLCASSSDLLIYDNEQFFGPGTRLTVL.

V gene TRBV4-1 combines with J gene TRBJ2-7; 9 nucleotides match TRBD2. V shed 0 bases, J shed 0 bases, and the junction held 6 bases outside the gene matches. The CDR3 is made up of 17 amino acids. Germline CDR1 and CDR2: MGHRA and YSYEKL. The CDR3 DNA reads as TGCGCCAGCAGCCAAGAAGGGCTAGCGGGGAGCTCCTACGAGCAGTACTTC. This gives the protein CASSQEGLAGSSYEQYF.

The chain uses TRBV10-3 and TRBJ2-7; a weak D match, TRBD1 (5 bases). Germline CDR1 reads ENHRY; CDR2 reads SYGVKD. CDR3 length equals 15 residues. Between the trimmed V and J ends, which lost 1 base and 3 bases, there was a span of 13 bases. The DNA of the CDR3 is TGTGCCATCAGTGAGTTAGCACCACAGGACTACGAGCAGTACTTC. Translated, it gives CAISELAPQDYEQYF.

The chain has TRBV19 and TRBJ2-1, with D tentatively TRBD2 (5 bases). Germline-derived CDR1 and CDR2 are LNHDA and SQIVND (reference sequence). This CDR3 region has 17 residues. The ends were cut back, 4 bases at V and 0 bases at J, with 16 bases in the middle. CDR3 sequence (DNA): TGTGCCAGTAGTACCCTTGGGCGGGCGAGCTCCTACAATGAGCAGTTCTTC. Its translation: CASSTLGRASSYNEQFF.

The chain is built from TRBV18 and TRBJ2-1; 8 positions match TRBD1. Germline V gene sequence: CDR1 KGHSH, CDR2 LQKENI. The V and J ends lost 1 base and 2 bases, in that order; junction bases with no gene match: 7. The CDR3 has 17 amino acids. The DNA for the CDR3 is TGTGCCAGCTCACCACGGGACAGGTATGACACCTACAATGAGCAGTTCTTC. Translation gives CASSPRDRYDTYNEQFF.

This clone showed up many times. V gene TRBV28 combines with J gene TRBJ2-7, with TRBD1 as a possible D gene (5 bases). V was shortened by 2 bases and J by 1 base, with 15 bases between the two germline ends. This CDR3 is built from 16 residues. Germline V gene data show CDR1 as MDHEN and CDR2 as SYDVKM. CDR3 in DNA: TGTGCCAGCAGTTTAGGGTTCCCGGACACTTCCTACGAGCAGTACTTC. Amino acids: CASSLGFPDTSYEQYF.

The chain couples TRBV28 to TRBJ2-7; D unresolved. Germline loops: CDR1 MDHEN, CDR2 SYDVKM. The length of the CDR3 is 15 residues. Trimming cost V 4 bases and J 1 base, with 14 bases left between them. The CDR3, as DNA: TGTGCCAGCAGTTCCCCCAGCGACTCTTCCTACGAGCAGTACTTC. This gives the protein CASSSPSDSSYEQYF. The whole variable domain, remainder taken from reference TRBV28 and TRBJ2-7, is DVKVTQSSRYLVKRTGEKVFLECVQDMDHENMFWYRQDPGLGLRLIYFSYDVKMKEKGDIPEGYSVSREKKERFSLILESASTNQTSMYLCASSSPSDSSYEQYFGPGTRLTVT.

J is TRBJ1-3 and V is TRBV30, with TRBD1 matching over 8 bases. The CDR3 is made up of 16 amino acids. The V gene end was trimmed by 6 bases and the J gene end by 4 bases; junction bases not matched to a gene: 14. Per germline, CDR1 GTSNPN and CDR2 SVGIG (reference sequence). The DNA for the CDR3 is TGTGCCTGTATCCGGGACAGGACTCGAAACGGAAACACCATATATTTT. This encodes CACIRDRTRNGNTIYF.